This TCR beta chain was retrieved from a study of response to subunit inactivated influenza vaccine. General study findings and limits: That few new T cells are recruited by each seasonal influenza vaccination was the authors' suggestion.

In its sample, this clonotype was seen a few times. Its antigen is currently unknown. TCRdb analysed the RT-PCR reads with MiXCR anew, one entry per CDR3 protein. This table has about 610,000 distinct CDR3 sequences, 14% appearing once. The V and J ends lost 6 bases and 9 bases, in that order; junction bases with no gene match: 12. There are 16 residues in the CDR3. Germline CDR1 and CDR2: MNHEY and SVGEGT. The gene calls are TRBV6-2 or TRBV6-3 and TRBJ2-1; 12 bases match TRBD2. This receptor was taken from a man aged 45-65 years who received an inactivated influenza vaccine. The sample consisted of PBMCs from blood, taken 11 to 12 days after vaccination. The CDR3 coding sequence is TGTGCCAGCAGCTTGGATAGGACTAGCGGGGTTTTTGAGCAGTTCTTC. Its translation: CASSLDRTSGVFEQFF.